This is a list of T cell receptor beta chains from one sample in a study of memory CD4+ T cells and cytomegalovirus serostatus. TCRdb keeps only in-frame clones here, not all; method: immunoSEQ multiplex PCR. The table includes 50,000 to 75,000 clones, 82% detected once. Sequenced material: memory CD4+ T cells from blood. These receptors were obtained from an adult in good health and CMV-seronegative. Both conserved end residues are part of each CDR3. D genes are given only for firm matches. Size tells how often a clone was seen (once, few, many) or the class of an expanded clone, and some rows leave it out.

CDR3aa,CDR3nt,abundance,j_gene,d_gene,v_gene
CASATLGALGGGQPQHF,TGTGCCAGTGCAACCCTGGGGGCACTCGGTGGGGGTCAGCCCCAGCATTTT,NA,TRBJ1-5,NA,TRBV19
CASRQTGAYEQYF,TGTGCCAGCAGGCAAACAGGTGCCTACGAGCAGTACTTC,NA,TRBJ2-7,NA,TRBV2
CASSRVNTEAFF,TGTGCCAGCAGCAGGGTGAACACTGAAGCTTTCTTT,once,TRBJ1-1,NA,TRBV5-4
CASSLDQGVDEQYF,TGTGCCAGCAGCTTAGATCAGGGAGTCGACGAGCAGTACTTC,NA,TRBJ2-7,NA,TRBV11-2
CASSFTPTENYGYTF,TGCGCCAGCAGCTTCACCCCGACAGAAAACTATGGCTACACCTTC,NA,TRBJ1-2,NA,TRBV5-1
CASWTSGRGNTGELFF,TGTGCCAGCTGGACTAGCGGGAGAGGGAACACCGGGGAGCTGTTTTTT,NA,TRBJ2-2,TRBD2,TRBV27
CASSQSPGPNQPQHF,TGTGCCAGTAGTCAATCACCGGGCCCCAATCAGCCCCAGCATTTT,NA,TRBJ1-5,NA,TRBV19
CASSYSGVNTEAFF,TGTGCCAGCAGTTACAGTGGGGTGAACACTGAAGCTTTCTTT,once,TRBJ1-1,NA,TRBV6-5
CASSLAFGLAGGSEQYF,TGTGCCAGCAGCTTGGCCTTCGGGTTAGCGGGAGGATCCGAGCAGTACTTC,NA,TRBJ2-7,TRBD2,TRBV5-4
CASSLGDASGNTYEQYF,TGCGCCAGCAGCTTGGGGGACGCTAGCGGGAACACCTACGAGCAGTACTTC,NA,TRBJ2-7,TRBD2,TRBV5-1
CASSARVSRGQGANVLTF,TGTGCCAGCAGTGCGAGAGTAAGTCGGGGGCAAGGGGCCAACGTCCTGACTTTC,NA,TRBJ2-6,NA,TRBV27
CASRASGSYEQYF,TGTGCCAGCAGGGCTAGCGGGTCCTACGAGCAGTACTTC,NA,TRBJ2-7,TRBD2,TRBV25-1
CASSLQVGENTGELFF,TGCGCCAGCAGCCTGCAGGTCGGGGAAAACACCGGGGAGCTGTTTTTT,NA,TRBJ2-2,NA,TRBV5-1
CASSTDRSWDTEAFF,TGTGCCAGCAGCACAGACAGGTCCTGGGACACTGAAGCTTTCTTT,NA,TRBJ1-1,NA,TRBV7-9
CASSDRQGLGTDTQYF,TGTGCCAGCAGTGACCGACAGGGACTGGGCACAGATACGCAGTATTTT,NA,TRBJ2-3,NA,TRBV6-1
CASKPEAGNSPLHF,TGTGCCAGCAAGCCGGAGGCCGGTAATTCACCCCTCCACTTT,NA,TRBJ1-6,NA,TRBV2
CASSRDRGYEQYF,TGTGCCAGCAGCCGGGACAGGGGGTACGAGCAGTACTTC,NA,TRBJ2-7,TRBD1,TRBV7-2
CASSEEDGTGPKPQHF,TGTGCCAGCAGTGAAGAGGACGGGACAGGCCCTAAGCCCCAGCATTTT,few,TRBJ1-5,TRBD1,TRBV6-1
CASSLGGMRYNSPLHF,TGTGCCAGCAGCTTGGGAGGTATGCGGTATAATTCACCCCTCCACTTT,NA,TRBJ1-6,NA,TRBV5-5
CATDPGGGRETQYF,TGTGCCACCGATCCCGGGGGGGGCCGAGAGACCCAGTACTTC,once,TRBJ2-5,TRBD2,TRBV15
CASRPMSSGANVLTF,TGCGCCAGCAGGCCGATGTCCTCTGGGGCCAACGTCCTGACTTTC,NA,TRBJ2-6,NA,TRBV5-1
CASSPLPGTTGELFF,TGTGCCAGCAGCCCTCTACCGGGGACCACCGGGGAGCTGTTTTTT,NA,TRBJ2-2,NA,TRBV9
CASTRGTSGYNEQFF,TGTGCCAGCACCCGGGGGACTAGCGGGTACAATGAGCAGTTCTTC,NA,TRBJ2-1,TRBD2,TRBV2
CASSLATSATSSYEQYF,TGCGCCAGCAGCTTGGCTACTTCCGCGACGAGCTCCTACGAGCAGTACTTC,NA,TRBJ2-7,NA,TRBV5-1
CASSVDRGSYEQYF,TGTGCCAGCAGTGTGGACAGGGGTTCCTACGAGCAGTACTTC,NA,TRBJ2-7,TRBD1,TRBV6-1
CASSVREGDTQYF,TGTGCCAGCAGCGTCCGGGAGGGAGATACGCAGTATTTT,NA,TRBJ2-3,TRBD2,TRBV9
CASSGQGRRAFF,TGTGCCAGTAGCGGACAGGGTCGTCGGGCTTTCTTT,once,TRBJ1-1,TRBD1,TRBV19
CASSDRGVTDTQYF,TGTGCCAGCAGCGATAGAGGGGTTACAGATACGCAGTATTTT,NA,TRBJ2-3,NA,TRBV9
CASSFTFYDKAAFF,TGTGCCAGCAGCTTTACGTTCTATGACAAAGCGGCTTTCTTT,NA,TRBJ1-1,NA,TRBV7-2
CASGERTPYEQYF,TGTGCCAGCGGGGAACGAACTCCCTACGAGCAGTACTTC,NA,TRBJ2-7,NA,TRBV28
CASSILTNYGYTF,TGTGCCAGTAGTATCTTAACTAACTATGGCTACACCTTC,once,TRBJ1-2,NA,TRBV19
CAWSVPRGLNLYEQYF,TGTGCCTGGAGTGTACCCCGGGGCCTCAACCTCTACGAGCAGTACTTC,NA,TRBJ2-7,NA,TRBV30
CASSRQGGRGYGYTF,TGTGCCAGCAGTCGACAGGGTGGGAGAGGCTATGGCTACACCTTC,few,TRBJ1-2,TRBD1,TRBV6-5
CASSLAFRDRGKAAGGYNEQFF,TGCGCCAGCAGCTTGGCCTTCCGGGACAGGGGGAAGGCAGCGGGAGGGTACAATGAGCAGTTCTTC,NA,TRBJ2-1,NA,TRBV5-1
CASSLGVMKAYGYTF,TGCGCCAGCAGCTTGGGTGTAATGAAGGCCTATGGCTACACCTTC,NA,TRBJ1-2,NA,TRBV5-1
CSVPEGRGQAFF,TGCAGCGTTCCAGAGGGACGAGGACAAGCTTTCTTT,NA,TRBJ1-1,NA,TRBV29-1
CASSRGLTGGNEQFF,TGCGCCAGCAGCAGGGGGTTAACAGGGGGGAATGAGCAGTTCTTC,NA,TRBJ2-1,TRBD1,TRBV5-1
CASRITAAKGPHEQYF,TGTGCCAGTAGAATTACGGCTGCGAAGGGGCCCCACGAGCAGTACTTC,NA,TRBJ2-7,NA,TRBV19
CASSYLAGGGRGELFF,TGTGCCAGCAGTTACTTAGCGGGAGGTGGCAGGGGGGAGCTGTTTTTT,NA,TRBJ2-2,TRBD2,TRBV6-6
CASPGGAPTGELFF,TGTGCCAGCCCCGGGGGGGCGCCCACCGGGGAGCTGTTTTTT,NA,TRBJ2-2,TRBD2,TRBV7-9
CASSVGGLENIQYF,TGCGCCAGCAGCGTGGGGGGGCTAGAAAACATTCAGTACTTC,NA,TRBJ2-4,NA,TRBV5-1
CASSADFGAGDYGYTF,NA,NA,TRBJ1-2,NA,TRBV5-1
CASSTGKDTQYF,TGTGCCAGTAGTACCGGGAAGGATACGCAGTATTTT,NA,TRBJ2-3,NA,TRBV19
CASREGQGVNQPQHF,TGTGCCAGCAGGGAAGGACAGGGAGTCAATCAGCCCCAGCATTTT,NA,TRBJ1-5,TRBD1,TRBV6-6
CASSRTNSGANVLTF,TGTGCCAGCAGCCGTACAAACTCTGGGGCCAACGTCCTGACTTTC,NA,TRBJ2-6,NA,TRBV11-2
CASSADRGRETQYF,TGTGCCAGCAGCGCCGACAGGGGGCGCGAGACCCAGTACTTC,NA,TRBJ2-5,TRBD1,TRBV5-5
CASTDRAIGNTEAFF,TGTGCCAGTACGGACAGGGCCATAGGGAACACTGAAGCTTTCTTT,NA,TRBJ1-1,TRBD1,TRBV19
CASSFEGDTQYF,TGTGCCAGCAGCTTCGAGGGAGATACGCAGTATTTT,NA,TRBJ2-3,NA,TRBV7-8
CASSLSGDIEKLFF,TGTGCCAGCAGCTTATCGGGGGATATTGAAAAACTGTTTTTT,NA,TRBJ1-4,NA,TRBV11-2
CASSPPGTGNSPLHF,TGTGCCAGCAGCCCACCCGGGACAGGGAATTCACCCCTCCACTTT,NA,TRBJ1-6,TRBD1,TRBV11-2
CASSPSLVLGANVLTF,TGTGCCAGCAGCCCTAGCCTAGTTCTGGGGGCCAACGTCCTGACTTTC,NA,TRBJ2-6,NA,TRBV7-2
CASSEKGASGANVLTF,TGCGCCAGCAGTGAAAAGGGGGCGTCTGGGGCCAACGTCCTGACTTTC,NA,TRBJ2-6,TRBD1,TRBV10-2
CAWSVLRGTTNEKLFF,TGTGCCTGGAGTGTATTGCGGGGAACAACTAATGAAAAACTGTTTTTT,NA,TRBJ1-4,NA,TRBV30
CATRRDRTHGYTF,TGTGCCACCAGGAGGGACAGGACTCATGGCTACACCTTC,once,TRBJ1-2,TRBD1,TRBV28